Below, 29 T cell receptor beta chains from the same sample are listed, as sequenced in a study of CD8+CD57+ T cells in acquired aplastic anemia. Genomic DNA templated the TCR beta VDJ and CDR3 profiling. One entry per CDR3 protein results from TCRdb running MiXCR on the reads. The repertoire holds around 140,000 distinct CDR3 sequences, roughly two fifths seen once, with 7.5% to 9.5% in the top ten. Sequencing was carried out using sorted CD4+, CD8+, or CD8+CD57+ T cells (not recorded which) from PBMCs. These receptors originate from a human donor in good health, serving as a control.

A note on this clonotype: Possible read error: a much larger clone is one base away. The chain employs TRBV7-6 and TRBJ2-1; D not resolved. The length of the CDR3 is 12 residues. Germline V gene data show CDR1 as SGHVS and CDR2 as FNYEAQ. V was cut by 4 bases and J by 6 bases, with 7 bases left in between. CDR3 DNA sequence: TGTGCCAGCAGCTGCTGGTCCAATGAGCAGTTCTTC. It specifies CASSCWSNEQFF.

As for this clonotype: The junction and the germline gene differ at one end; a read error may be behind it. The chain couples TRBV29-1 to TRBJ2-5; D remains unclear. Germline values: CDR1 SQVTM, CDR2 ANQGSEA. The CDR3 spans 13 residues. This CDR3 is CSVDGGAGEAQYF. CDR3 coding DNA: TGCAGCGTTGATGGTGGAGCAGGAGAGGCCCAGTACTTC.

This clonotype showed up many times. The CDR3: CASSVTGEAFYEQYF. The CDR3 DNA reads TGCGCCAGCAGCGTTACAGGGGAAGCCTTCTACGAGCAGTACTTC. This chain joins TRBV5-1 and TRBJ2-7; TRBD1 matches 7 bases. The CDR3 has 15 residues. CDR1 is SGHRS and CDR2 is YFSETQ in the germline V gene. V lost 4 bases and J lost 3; bases outside the gene matches: 10.

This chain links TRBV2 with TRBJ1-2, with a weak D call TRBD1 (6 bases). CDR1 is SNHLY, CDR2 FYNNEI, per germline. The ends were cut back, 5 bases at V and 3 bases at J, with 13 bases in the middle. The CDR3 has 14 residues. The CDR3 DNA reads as TGTGCCAGCAGTAGACAGGTCGCTCACTATGGCTACACCTTC. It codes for CASSRQVAHYGYTF.

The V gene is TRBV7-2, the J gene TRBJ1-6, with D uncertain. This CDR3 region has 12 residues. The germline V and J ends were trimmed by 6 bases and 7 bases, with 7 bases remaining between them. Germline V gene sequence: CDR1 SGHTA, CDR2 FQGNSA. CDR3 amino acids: CASSHPNSPLHF. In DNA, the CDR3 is TGTGCCAGCAGTCATCCCAATTCACCCCTCCACTTT.

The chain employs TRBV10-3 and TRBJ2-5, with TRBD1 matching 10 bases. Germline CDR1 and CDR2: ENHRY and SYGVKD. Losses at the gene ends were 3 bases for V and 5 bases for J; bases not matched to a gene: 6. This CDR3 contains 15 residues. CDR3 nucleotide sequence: TGTGCCATCAGTGATCCGACAGGGGGCAGGGAGACCCAGTACTTC. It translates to CAISDPTGGRETQYF.

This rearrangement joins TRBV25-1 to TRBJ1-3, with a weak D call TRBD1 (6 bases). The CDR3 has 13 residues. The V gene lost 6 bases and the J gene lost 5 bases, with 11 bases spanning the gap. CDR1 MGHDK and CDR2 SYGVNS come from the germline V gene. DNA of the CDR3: TGTGCCAGCAGGGACAGTTCCCGAAACACCATATATTTT. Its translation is CASRDSSRNTIYF.

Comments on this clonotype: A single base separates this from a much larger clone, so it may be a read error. The CDR3 sequence is CAGSERAGPSYGYTF. As DNA, the CDR3 is TGTGCCGGCAGTGAACGGGCAGGGCCAAGTTATGGCTACACCTTC. The V and J genes are TRBV2 and TRBJ1-2, with D perhaps TRBD1 (5 bases). The CDR3 has 15 residues. Germline CDR1 and CDR2: SNHLY and FYNNEI.

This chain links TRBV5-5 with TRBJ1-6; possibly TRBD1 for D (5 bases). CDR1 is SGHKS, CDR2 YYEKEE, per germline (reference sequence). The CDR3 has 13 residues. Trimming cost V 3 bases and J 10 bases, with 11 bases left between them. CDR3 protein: CASSYRTASPLHF. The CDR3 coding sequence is TGTGCCAGCAGCTACAGGACGGCATCACCCCTCCACTTT.

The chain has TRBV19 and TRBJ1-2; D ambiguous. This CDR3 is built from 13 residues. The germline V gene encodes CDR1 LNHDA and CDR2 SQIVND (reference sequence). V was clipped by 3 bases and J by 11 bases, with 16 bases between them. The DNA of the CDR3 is TGTGCCAGTAGTATTTCAGGTCGCTTAGGTTACACCTTC. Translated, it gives CASSISGRLGYTF.

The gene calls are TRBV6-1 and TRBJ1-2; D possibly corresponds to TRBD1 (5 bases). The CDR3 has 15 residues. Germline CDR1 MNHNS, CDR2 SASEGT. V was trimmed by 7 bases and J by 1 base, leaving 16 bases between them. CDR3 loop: CASTPGALGNYGYTF. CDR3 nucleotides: TGTGCCAGCACGCCCGGGGCTCTGGGTAACTATGGCTACACCTTC.

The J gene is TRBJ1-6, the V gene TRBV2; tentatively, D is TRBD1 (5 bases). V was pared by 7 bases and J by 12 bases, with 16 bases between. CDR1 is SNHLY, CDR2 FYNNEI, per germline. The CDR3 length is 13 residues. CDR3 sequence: CASTVGIQGPLHF. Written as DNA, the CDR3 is TGTGCCAGCACTGTAGGCATCCAGGGACCCCTCCACTTT. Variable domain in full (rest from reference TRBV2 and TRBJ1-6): EPEVTQTPSHQVTQMGQEVILRCVPISNHLYFYWYRQILGQKVEFLVSFYNNEISEKSEIFDDQFSVERPDGSNFTLKIRSTKLEDSAMYFCASTVGIQGPLHFGNGTRLTVT.

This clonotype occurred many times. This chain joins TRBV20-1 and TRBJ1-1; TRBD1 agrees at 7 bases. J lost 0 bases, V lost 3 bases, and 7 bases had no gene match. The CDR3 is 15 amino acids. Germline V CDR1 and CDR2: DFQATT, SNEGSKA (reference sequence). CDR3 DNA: TGCAGTGCTAGTCCGGGACAGCGGATGAACACTGAAGCTTTCTTT. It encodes CSASPGQRMNTEAFF.

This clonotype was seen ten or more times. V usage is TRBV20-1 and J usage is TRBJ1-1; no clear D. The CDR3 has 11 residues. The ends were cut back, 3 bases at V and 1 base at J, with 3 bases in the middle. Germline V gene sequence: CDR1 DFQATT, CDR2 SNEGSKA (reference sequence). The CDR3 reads CSASQNTEAFF. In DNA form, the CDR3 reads TGCAGTGCTAGTCAGAACACTGAAGCTTTCTTT.

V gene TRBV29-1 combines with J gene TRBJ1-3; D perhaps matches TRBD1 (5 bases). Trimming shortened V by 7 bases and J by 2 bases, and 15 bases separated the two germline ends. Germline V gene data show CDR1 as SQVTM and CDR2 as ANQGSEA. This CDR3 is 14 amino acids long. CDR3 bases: TGCAGCGCCTACACAGTGGGACCTGGAAACACCATATATTTT. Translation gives CSAYTVGPGNTIYF. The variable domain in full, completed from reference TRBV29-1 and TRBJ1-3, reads SAVISQKPSRDICQRGTSLTIQCQVDSQVTMMFWYRQQPGQSLTLIATANQGSEATYESGFVIDKFPISRPNLTFSTLTVSNMSPEDSSIYLCSAYTVGPGNTIYFGEGSWLTVV.

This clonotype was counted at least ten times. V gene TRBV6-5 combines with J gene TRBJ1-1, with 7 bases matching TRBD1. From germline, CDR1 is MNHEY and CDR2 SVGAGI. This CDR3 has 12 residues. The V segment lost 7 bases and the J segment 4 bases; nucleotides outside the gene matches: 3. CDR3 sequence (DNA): TGTGCCAGCACCCCAGGGGGCACTGAAGCTTTCTTT. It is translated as CASTPGGTEAFF.

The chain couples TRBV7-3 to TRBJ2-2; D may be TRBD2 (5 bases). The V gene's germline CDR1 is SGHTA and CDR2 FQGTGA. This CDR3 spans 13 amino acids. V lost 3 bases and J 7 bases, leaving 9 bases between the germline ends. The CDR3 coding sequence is TGTGCCAGCAGCTTCACTAGTTACGGGGAGCTGTTTTTT. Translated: CASSFTSYGELFF.

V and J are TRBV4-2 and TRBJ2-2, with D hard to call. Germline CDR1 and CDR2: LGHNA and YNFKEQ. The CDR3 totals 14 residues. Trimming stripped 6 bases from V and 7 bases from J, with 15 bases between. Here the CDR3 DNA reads TGTGCCAGCAGACCAAACTATTACATCGGGGAGCTGTTTTTT. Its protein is CASRPNYYIGELFF.

The CDR3 region has the DNA TGTGCCAGTAGTAGGTGGGAGGGCCCTTCCTACGAGCAGTACTTC. Amino acid sequence: CASSRWEGPSYEQYF. V usage is TRBV19 and J usage is TRBJ2-7; TRBD2 agrees at 7 bases. Per germline, CDR1 LNHDA and CDR2 SQIVND (reference sequence). The length of the CDR3 is 15 residues. The V and J ends lost 4 bases and 1 base, in that order; junction bases with no gene match: 7.

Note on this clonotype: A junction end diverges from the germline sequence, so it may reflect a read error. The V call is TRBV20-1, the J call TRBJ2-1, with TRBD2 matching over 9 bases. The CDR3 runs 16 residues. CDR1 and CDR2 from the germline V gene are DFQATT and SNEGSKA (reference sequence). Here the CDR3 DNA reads TGCAGTGCTAGTTCTCCCCGCGGGAGGGACTACAGTGAGCAGTTCTTC. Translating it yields CSASSPRGRDYSEQFF.

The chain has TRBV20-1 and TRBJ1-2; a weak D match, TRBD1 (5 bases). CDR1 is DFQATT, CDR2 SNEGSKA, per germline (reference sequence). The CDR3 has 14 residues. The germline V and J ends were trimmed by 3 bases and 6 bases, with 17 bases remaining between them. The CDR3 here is CSARLSGDGNGYTF. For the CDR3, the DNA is TGCAGTGCTAGGTTGTCGGGGGATGGGAATGGCTACACCTTC.

The chain's CDR3 is CATSTKDRGRYNSPLHF. The CDR3, as DNA: TGTGCCACCAGCACAAAAGACAGGGGACGTTATAATTCACCCCTCCACTTT. V and J are TRBV15 and TRBJ1-6; 8 bases are a match to TRBD1. The germline CDR1 and CDR2 sequences are LNHNV and YYDKDF (reference sequence). This CDR3 contains 17 residues. V lost 4 bases, J lost 4 bases, and 9 bases stayed unmatched.

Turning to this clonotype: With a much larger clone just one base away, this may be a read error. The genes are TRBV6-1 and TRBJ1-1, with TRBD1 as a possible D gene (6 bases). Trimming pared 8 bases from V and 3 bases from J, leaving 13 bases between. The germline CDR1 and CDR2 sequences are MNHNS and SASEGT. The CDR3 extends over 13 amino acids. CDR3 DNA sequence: TGTGCCAGCGGTGTACAGGGATACACTGAAGCTTTCTTT. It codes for CASGVQGYTEAFF.

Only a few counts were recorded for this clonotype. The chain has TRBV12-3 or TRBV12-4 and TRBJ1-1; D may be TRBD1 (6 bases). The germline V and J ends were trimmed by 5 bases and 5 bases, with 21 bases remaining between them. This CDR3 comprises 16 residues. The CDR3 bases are TGTGCCAGCAGTCCTAGGGGGGGGTGGGGCAATACTGAAGCTTTCTTT. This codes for CASSPRGGWGNTEAFF.

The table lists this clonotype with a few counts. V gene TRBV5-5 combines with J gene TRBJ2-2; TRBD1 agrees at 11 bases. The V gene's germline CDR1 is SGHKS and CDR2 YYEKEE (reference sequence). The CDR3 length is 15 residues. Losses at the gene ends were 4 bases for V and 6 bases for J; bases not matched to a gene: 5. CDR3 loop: CASSPGQGAAGELFF. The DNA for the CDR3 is TGTGCCAGCAGCCCCGGACAGGGGGCCGCCGGGGAGCTGTTTTTT.

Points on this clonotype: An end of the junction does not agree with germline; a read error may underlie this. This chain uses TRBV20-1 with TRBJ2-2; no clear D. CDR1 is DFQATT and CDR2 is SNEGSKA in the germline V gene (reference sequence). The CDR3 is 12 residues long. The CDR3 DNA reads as TGCAGTGCTAGGCGAACAACCGAGGAGCCGTTTTTT. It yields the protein CSARRTTEEPFF.

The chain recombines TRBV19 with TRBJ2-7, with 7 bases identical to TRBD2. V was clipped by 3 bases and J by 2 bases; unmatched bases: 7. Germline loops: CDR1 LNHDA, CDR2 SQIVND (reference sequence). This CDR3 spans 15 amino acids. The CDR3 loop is CASSILGGGPYEQYF. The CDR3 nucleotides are TGTGCCAGTAGTATCTTGGGCGGGGGACCCTACGAGCAGTACTTC.

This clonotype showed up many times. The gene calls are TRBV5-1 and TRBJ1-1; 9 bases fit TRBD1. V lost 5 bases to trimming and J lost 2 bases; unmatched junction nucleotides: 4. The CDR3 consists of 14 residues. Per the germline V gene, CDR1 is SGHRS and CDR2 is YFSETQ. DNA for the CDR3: TGCGCCAGCAGACGGACAGGGGCAAACACTGAAGCTTTCTTT. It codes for CASRRTGANTEAFF.

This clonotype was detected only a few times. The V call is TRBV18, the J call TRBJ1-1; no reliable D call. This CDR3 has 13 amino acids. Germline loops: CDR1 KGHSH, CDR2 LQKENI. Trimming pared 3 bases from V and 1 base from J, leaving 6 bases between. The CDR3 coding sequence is TGTGCCAGCTCACCTGGGAGGAACACTGAAGCTTTCTTT. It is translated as CASSPGRNTEAFF.